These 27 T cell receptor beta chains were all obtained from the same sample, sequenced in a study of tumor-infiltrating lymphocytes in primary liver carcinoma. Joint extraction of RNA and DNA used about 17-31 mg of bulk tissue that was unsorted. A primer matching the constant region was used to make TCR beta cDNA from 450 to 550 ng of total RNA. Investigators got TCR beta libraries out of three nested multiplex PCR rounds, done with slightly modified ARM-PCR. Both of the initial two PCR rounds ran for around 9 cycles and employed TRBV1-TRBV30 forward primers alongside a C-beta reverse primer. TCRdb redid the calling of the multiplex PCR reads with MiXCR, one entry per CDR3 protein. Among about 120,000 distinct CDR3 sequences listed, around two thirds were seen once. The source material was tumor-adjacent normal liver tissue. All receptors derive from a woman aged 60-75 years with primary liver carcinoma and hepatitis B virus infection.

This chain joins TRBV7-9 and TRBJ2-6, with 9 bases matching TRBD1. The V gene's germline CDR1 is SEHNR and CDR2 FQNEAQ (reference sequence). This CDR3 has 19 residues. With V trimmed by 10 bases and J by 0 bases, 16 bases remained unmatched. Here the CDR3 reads CAISLGWGQGLSGANVLTF. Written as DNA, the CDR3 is TGTGCCATTAGCTTAGGGTGGGGACAGGGCCTCTCTGGGGCCAACGTCCTGACTTTC. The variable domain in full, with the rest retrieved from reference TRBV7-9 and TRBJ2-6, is DTGVSQNPRHKITKRGQNVTFRCDPISEHNRLYWYRQTLGQGPEFLTYFQNEAQLEKSRLLSDRFSAERPKGSFSTLEIQRTEQGDSAMYLCAISLGWGQGLSGANVLTFGAGSRLTVL.

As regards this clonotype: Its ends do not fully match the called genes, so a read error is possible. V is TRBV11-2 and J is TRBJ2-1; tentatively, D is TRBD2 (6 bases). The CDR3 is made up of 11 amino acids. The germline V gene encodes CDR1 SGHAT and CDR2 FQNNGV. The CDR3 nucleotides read TGTGTCAGCATCACGGGACTTCGGGAATTCTTC. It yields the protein CVSITGLREFF.

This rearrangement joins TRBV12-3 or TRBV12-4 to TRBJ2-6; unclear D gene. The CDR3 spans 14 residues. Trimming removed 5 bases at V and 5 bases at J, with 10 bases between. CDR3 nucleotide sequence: TGTGCCAGCAGTGTCGGAGCAAGGGCCAACGTCCTGACTTTC. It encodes CASSVGARANVLTF.

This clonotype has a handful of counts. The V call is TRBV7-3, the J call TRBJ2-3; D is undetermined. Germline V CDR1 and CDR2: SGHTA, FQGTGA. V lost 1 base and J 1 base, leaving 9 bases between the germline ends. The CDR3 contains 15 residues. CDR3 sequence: CASSLNPLGTDTQYF. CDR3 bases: TGTGCCAGCAGCTTAAACCCATTAGGCACAGATACGCAGTATTTT.

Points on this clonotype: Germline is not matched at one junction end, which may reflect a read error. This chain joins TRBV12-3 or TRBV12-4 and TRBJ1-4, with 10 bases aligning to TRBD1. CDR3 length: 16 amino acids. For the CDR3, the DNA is TGTGCCGGCAGGATCTTATCGGGACAGGGGTTCGGAAAACTGTTTTTT. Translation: CAGRILSGQGFGKLFF.

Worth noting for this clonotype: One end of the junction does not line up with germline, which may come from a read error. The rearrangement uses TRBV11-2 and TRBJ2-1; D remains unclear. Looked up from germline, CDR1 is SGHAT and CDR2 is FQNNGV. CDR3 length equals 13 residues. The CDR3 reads CAGSLGPSNEQFF. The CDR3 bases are TGTGCCGGCAGTTTAGGCCCATCCAATGAGCAGTTCTTC.

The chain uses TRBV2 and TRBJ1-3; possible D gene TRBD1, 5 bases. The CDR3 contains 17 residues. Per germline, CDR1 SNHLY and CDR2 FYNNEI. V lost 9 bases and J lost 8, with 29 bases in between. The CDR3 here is CASSTWGRRASRDTIYF. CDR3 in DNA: TGTGCCAGTAGTACTTGGGGCAGGAGGGCCTCTAGGGACACCATATATTTT.

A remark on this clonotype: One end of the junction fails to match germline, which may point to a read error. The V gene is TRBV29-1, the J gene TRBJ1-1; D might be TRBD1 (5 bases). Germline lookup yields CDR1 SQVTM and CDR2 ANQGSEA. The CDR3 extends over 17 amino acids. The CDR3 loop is CSVDGEGPTIMNTEAFF. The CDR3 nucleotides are TGCAGCGTTGACGGGGAGGGGCCAACGATCATGAACACTGAAGCATTCTTT.

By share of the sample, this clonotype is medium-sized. CDR3 sequence: CASSLEIAGSYNEQFF. CDR3 DNA: TGTGCCAGCAGCTTAGAAATAGCGGGGAGTTACAATGAGCAGTTCTTC. The J gene is TRBJ2-1, the V gene TRBV11-1; 8 bases agree with TRBD2. Germline CDR1 is SGHAT and CDR2 is FQDESV (reference sequence). The CDR3 has 16 amino acids. Trimming at V came to 1 base and at J to 4 bases, leaving 6 bases not matched to a gene.

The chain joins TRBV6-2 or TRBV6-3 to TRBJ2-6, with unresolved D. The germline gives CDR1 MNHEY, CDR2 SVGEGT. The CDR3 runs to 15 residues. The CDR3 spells CTNSPLGSGANVLTF. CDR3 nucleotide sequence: TGTACCAACAGTCCTCTCGGTTCTGGGGCCAACGTCCTGACTTTC.

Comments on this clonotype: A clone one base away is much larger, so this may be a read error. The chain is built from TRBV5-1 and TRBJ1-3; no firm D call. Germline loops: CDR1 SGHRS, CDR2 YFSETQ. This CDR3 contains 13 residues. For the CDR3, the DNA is TGCGACAGCAGGACGGAATCTGGAAACACCATATATTTT. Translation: CDSRTESGNTIYF.

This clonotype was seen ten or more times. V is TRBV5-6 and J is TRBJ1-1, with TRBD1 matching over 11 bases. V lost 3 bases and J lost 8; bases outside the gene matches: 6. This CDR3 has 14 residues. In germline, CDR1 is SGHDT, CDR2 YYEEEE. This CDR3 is CASSWDRGSGEAFF. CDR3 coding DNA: TGTGCCAGCAGCTGGGACAGGGGGTCTGGAGAAGCTTTCTTT.

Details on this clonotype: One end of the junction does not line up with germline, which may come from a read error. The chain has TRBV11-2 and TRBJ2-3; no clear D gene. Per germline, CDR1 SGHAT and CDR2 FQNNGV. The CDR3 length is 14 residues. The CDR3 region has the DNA TGTGCCAGCAGCCGGCAGCCGGCAGGTGATACGCACTATTTT. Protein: CASSRQPAGDTHYF.

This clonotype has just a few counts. CDR3 sequence (DNA): TGTGCCAGCTCACCTAAAGAGACCCAGTACTTC. This translates into CASSPKETQYF. J is TRBJ2-5 and V is TRBV18; no clear D gene. The V end lost 3 bases, the J end lost 3 bases, and 2 bases lay between the germline ends. CDR1 is KGHSH, CDR2 LQKENI, per germline. This CDR3 contains 11 residues.

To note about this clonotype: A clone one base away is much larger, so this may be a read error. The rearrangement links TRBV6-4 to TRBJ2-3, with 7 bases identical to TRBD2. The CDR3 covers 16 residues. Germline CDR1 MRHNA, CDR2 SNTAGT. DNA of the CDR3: TGTTCCAGCAGTGACTCGGCTAGCGGAGGCACAGATACGCAGTATTTT. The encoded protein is CSSSDSASGGTDTQYF.

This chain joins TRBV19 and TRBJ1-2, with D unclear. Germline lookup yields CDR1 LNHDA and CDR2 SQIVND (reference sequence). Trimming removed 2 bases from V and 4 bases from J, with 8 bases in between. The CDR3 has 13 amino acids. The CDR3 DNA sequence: TGTGCCAGTAGTATAAGCGCCGGCTATGGCTACACCTTC. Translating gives CASSISAGYGYTF. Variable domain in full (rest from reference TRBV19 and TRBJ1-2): DGGITQSPKYLFRKEGQNVTLSCEQNLNHDAMYWYRQDPGQGLRLIYYSQIVNDFQKGDIAEGYSVSREKKESFPLTVTSAQKNPTAFYLCASSISAGYGYTFGSGTRLTVV.

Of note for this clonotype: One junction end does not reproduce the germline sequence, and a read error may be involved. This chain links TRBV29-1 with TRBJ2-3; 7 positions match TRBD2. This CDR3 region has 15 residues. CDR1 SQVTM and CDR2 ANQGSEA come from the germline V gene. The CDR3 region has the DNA TGCGGCGTCGCCTATGGGAGCGGGAATGCTGATGCGCAGTATTTT. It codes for CGVAYGSGNADAQYF.

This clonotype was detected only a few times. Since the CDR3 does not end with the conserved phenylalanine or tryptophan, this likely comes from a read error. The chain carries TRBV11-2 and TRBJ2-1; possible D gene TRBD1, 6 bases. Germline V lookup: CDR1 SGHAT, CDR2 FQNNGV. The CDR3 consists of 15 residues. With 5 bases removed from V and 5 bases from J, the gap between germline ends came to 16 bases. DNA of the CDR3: TGTGCCAGCAGCCCGCACCTAGGACAGAACAATGAGCAGTTCATC. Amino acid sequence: CASSPHLGQNNEQFI.

For the CDR3, the DNA is TGTGCCAGCAGTGGACAGGGGGCGAACACTGAAGCTTTCTTT. Its protein is CASSGQGANTEAFF. This chain joins TRBV2 and TRBJ1-1; the match to TRBD1 covers 10 bases. V was pared by 4 bases and J by 1 base, with 0 bases of the junction left unmatched. The germline V gene encodes CDR1 SNHLY and CDR2 FYNNEI. CDR3 length: 14 residues.

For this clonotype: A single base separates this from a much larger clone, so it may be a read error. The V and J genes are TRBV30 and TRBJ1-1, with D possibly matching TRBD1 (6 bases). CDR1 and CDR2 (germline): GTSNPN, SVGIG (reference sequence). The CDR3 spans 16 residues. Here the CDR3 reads CVWSLTSGGARTEAFF. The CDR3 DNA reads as TGTGTCTGGAGTCTTACATCGGGGGGGGCGCGGACTGAAGCTTTCTTT.

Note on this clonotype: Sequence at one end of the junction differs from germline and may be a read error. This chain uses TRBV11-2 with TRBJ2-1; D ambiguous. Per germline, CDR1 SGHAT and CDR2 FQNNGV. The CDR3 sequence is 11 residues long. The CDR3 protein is CVSSRNSEQFF. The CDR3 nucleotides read TGTGTCAGCAGCCGCAACAGTGAGCAGTTCTTC.

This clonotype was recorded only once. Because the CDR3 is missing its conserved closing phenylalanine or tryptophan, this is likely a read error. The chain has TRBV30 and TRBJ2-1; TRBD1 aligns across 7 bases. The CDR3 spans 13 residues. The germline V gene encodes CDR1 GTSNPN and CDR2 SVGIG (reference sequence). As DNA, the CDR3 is TGCGCCTGGAATCGGGACAGAACCAATGAGCAGTTCTCC. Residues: CAWNRDRTNEQFS.

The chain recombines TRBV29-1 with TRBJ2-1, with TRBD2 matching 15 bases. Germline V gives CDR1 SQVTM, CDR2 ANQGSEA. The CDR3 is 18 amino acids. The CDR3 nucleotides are TGCATCGTATATGGACTAGCGGGAGGGCCCTCCAAGGACAATGAGCAGTTCTTC. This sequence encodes CIVYGLAGGPSKDNEQFF.

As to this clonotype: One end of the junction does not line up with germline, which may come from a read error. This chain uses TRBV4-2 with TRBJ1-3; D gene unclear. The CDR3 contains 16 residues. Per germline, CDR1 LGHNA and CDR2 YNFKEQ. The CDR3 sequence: CASSQEGYTSGNTTYF. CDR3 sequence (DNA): TGTGCCAGCAGTCAAGAAGGGTATACCTCTGGAAACACCACATATTTT.

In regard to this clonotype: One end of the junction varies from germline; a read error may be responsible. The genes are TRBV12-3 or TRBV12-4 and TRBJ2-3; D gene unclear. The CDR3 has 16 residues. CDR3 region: CACSFVVTLGTDTQYF. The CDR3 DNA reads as TGTGCCTGCAGTTTCGTAGTTACCCTGGGCACAGATACGCAGTATTTT.

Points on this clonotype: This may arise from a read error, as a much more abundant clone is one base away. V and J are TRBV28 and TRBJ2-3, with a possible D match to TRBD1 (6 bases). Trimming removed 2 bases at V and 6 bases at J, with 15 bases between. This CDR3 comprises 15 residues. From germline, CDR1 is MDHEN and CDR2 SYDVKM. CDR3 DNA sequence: TGTGCCAGCAGTTTAGGAGAACAGGGTATGGATACGCAGTATTTT. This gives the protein CASSLGEQGMDTQYF.

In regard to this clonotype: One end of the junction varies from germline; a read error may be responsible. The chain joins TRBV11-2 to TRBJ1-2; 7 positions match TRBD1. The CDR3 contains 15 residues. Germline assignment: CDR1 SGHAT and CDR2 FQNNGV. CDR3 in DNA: TGTGCCGGCAGCCCCCCACAGGGGAACAGCGATGACTACACCTTC. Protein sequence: CAGSPPQGNSDDYTF.